The 13 T cell receptor beta chains below come from one sample, sequenced in a study of early T cells in non-severe SARS-CoV-2 infection. TCRdb itself ran the 5' RACE reads through MiXCR, one entry per CDR3 protein. The data contain 34,000 or so distinct CDR3 sequences, about 8.2% of them singletons. Material for sequencing was whole blood. These receptors all come from an adult who was a healthcare worker with PCR-confirmed SARS-CoV-2 infection or an uninfected control (not recorded which).

This chain joins TRBV7-9 and TRBJ2-7; D unresolved. Trimming took 1 base from V and 4 from J, leaving 8 bases between them. CDR1 SEHNR and CDR2 FQNEAQ come from the germline V gene (reference sequence). The CDR3 extends over 13 amino acids. CDR3 bases: TGTGCCAGCAGCTTAGGGTTTCGGTACGAGCAGTACTTC. Translation: CASSLGFRYEQYF. Looking up the rest from reference TRBV7-9 and TRBJ2-7 gives the full variable domain: DTGVSQNPRHKITKRGQNVTFRCDPISEHNRLYWYRQTLGQGPEFLTYFQNEAQLEKSRLLSDRFSAERPKGSFSTLEIQRTEQGDSAMYLCASSLGFRYEQYFGPGTRLTVT.

This clonotype appeared many times. V usage is TRBV14 and J usage is TRBJ1-5, with a tentative D call TRBD1 (6 bases). The CDR3 loop spans 13 amino acids. Per germline, CDR1 SGHDN and CDR2 FVKESK. V lost 5 bases and J lost 4, with 9 bases in between. CDR3 loop: CASSSDRNQPQHF. The CDR3 nucleotides read TGTGCCAGCAGCTCCGACAGGAATCAGCCCCAGCATTTT.

This clonotype was seen a few times. The V and J genes are TRBV5-1 and TRBJ2-1; 8 bases line up with TRBD2. The ends lost 2 bases at V and 6 bases at J; junction bases unmatched: 7. CDR1 and CDR2 (germline): SGHRS, YFSETQ. CDR3 length equals 15 residues. CDR3 bases: TGCGCCAGCAGCTTATCAGCGGGGGAAGGCAATGAGCAGTTCTTC. It codes for CASSLSAGEGNEQFF. Full variable domain (rest looked up from reference TRBV5-1 and TRBJ2-1): KAGVTQTPRYLIKTRGQQVTLSCSPISGHRSVSWYQQTPGQGLQFLFEYFSETQRNKGNFPGRFSGRQFSNSRSEMNVSTLELGDSALYLCASSLSAGEGNEQFFGPGTRLTVL.

This clonotype was counted at least ten times. The V call is TRBV5-1, the J call TRBJ2-1; 9 bases fit TRBD1. Germline V lookup: CDR1 SGHRS, CDR2 YFSETQ. The length of the CDR3 is 15 residues. The trim removed 2 bases at V and 11 bases at J, leaving 11 bases unmatched. In DNA, the CDR3 is TGCGCCAGCAGCTTTGGGACAGGGCAGGCGGTGAAGCAGTTCTTC. Its translation is CASSFGTGQAVKQFF.

At least ten counts were recorded for this clonotype. V is TRBV5-1 and J is TRBJ2-7; the D gene is possibly TRBD1 (6 bases). The CDR3 runs 14 residues. Germline V gene lookup returns CDR1 SGHRS and CDR2 YFSETQ. V was pared by 0 bases and J by 5 bases, with 12 bases between. The CDR3 coding sequence is TGCGCCAGCAGCTTGGGACAGGCGGCGGACGAGCAGTACTTC. This sequence encodes CASSLGQAADEQYF.

This chain joins TRBV6-4 and TRBJ1-6; 9 positions agree with TRBD1. CDR1 MRHNA and CDR2 SNTAGT come from the germline V gene. The CDR3 spans 19 residues. V gave up 4 bases and J gave up 0 bases; unmatched junction bases: 10. The CDR3 loop reads CASSASGQGFGSYNSPLHF. The CDR3, as DNA: TGTGCCAGCAGTGCCTCGGGACAGGGTTTCGGCTCCTATAATTCACCCCTCCACTTT.

In this sample, this clonotype turned up many times. The rearrangement links TRBV5-4 to TRBJ1-2; 7 nucleotides match TRBD1. The CDR3 sequence is 15 residues long. Trimming took 4 bases from V and 5 from J; bases not matched to a gene: 11. Germline V gene sequence: CDR1 SGHNT, CDR2 YYREEE (reference sequence). The CDR3 DNA reads as TGTGCCAGCAGCCCACCCCGGGACAGTTCATATGGCTACACCTTC. As protein: CASSPPRDSSYGYTF.

The rearrangement joins TRBV20-1 to TRBJ1-2; D may be TRBD1 (6 bases). The germline V gene has CDR1 DFQATT and CDR2 SNEGSKA (reference sequence). Trimming took off 3 bases at V and 5 bases at J, with 16 bases between the two ends. The CDR3 runs 14 residues. CDR3 in amino acids: CSARDRKTNYGYTF. The CDR3 nucleotides read TGCAGTGCTAGGGACAGAAAAACGAATTATGGCTACACCTTC.

This clonotype was seen ten or more times. This chain joins TRBV28 and TRBJ2-1, with 13 bases fitting TRBD2. CDR1 MDHEN and CDR2 SYDVKM come from the germline V gene. V lost 2 bases to trimming and J lost 4 bases; unmatched junction nucleotides: 11. The CDR3 has 19 residues. The CDR3 spells CASSLGPGTSGVSYNEQFF. CDR3 bases: TGTGCCAGCAGTTTAGGACCCGGGACTAGCGGGGTGTCATACAATGAGCAGTTCTTC.

This clonotype has ten or more counts. This chain joins TRBV2 and TRBJ2-7; possibly TRBD2 for D (6 bases). CDR1 SNHLY and CDR2 FYNNEI come from the germline V gene. The CDR3 contains 14 residues. V was cut by 6 bases and J by 0 bases, with 12 bases left in between. The CDR3 sequence: CASSPAGSSYEQYF. CDR3 sequence (DNA): TGTGCCAGCAGCCCAGCGGGCAGCTCCTACGAGCAGTACTTC. The whole variable domain, remainder taken from reference TRBV2 and TRBJ2-7, is EPEVTQTPSHQVTQMGQEVILRCVPISNHLYFYWYRQILGQKVEFLVSFYNNEISEKSEIFDDQFSVERPDGSNFTLKIRSTKLEDSAMYFCASSPAGSSYEQYFGPGTRLTVT.

V gene TRBV10-3 combines with J gene TRBJ1-2; 9 bases fit TRBD1. V shed 2 bases, J shed 5 bases, and the junction held 9 bases outside the gene matches. The germline V gene has CDR1 ENHRY and CDR2 SYGVKD. The CDR3 spans 16 residues. Here the CDR3 reads CAISEGQGLGQYGYTF. In nucleotides, the CDR3 is TGTGCCATCAGTGAGGGACAGGGGCTCGGACAATATGGCTACACCTTC.

Worth noting for this clonotype: Since a much larger clone is just one base distant, this may be a read error. The chain carries TRBV5-1 and TRBJ2-3, with D perhaps matching TRBD2 (5 bases). Germline V gene sequence: CDR1 SGHRS, CDR2 YFSETQ. The CDR3 length is 14 residues. CDR3 residues: CASSLDSATDMQYF. The CDR3 coding sequence is TGCGCCAGCAGCTTGGATAGCGCCACAGATATGCAGTATTTT.

The chain uses TRBV4-2 and TRBJ2-3; D gene ambiguous. The CDR3 is 15 residues long. Deletions cut 2 bases from V and 0 bases from J, with 9 bases between. Per germline, CDR1 LGHNA and CDR2 YNFKEQ. The CDR3 is CASSQSQASTDTQYF. DNA of the CDR3: TGTGCCAGCAGCCAATCACAAGCTAGCACAGATACGCAGTATTTT.